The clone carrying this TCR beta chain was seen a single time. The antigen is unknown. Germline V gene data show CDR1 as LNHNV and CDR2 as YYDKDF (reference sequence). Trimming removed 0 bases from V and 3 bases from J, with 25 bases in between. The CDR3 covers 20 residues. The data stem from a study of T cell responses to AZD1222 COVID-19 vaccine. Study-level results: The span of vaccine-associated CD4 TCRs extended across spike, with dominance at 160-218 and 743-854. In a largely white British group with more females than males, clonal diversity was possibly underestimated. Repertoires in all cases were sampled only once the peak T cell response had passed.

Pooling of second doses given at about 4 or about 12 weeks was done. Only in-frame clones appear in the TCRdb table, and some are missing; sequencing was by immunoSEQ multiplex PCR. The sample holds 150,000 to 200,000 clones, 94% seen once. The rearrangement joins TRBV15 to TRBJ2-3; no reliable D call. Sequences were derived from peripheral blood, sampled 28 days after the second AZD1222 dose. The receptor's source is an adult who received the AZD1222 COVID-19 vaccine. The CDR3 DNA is TGTGCCACCAGCAGAGATCCCTTTGAGGAGAAGGGCTTTTTGACAGATACGCAGTATTTT. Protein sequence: CATSRDPFEEKGFLTDTQYF. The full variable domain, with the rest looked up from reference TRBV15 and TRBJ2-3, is DAMVIQNPRYQVTQFGKPVTLSCSQTLNHNVMYWYQQKSSQAPKLLFHYYDKDFNNEADTPDNFQSRRPNTSFCFLDIRSPGLGDTAMYLCATSRDPFEEKGFLTDTQYFGPGTRLTVL.